This TCR beta chain was retrieved from a study of T cells in Graves' hyperthyroidism and ophthalmopathy. Graves' hyperthyroidism was deemed stable absent ophthalmopathy progression within 18 months. Orbital computed tomography, thyroid ultrasound, serum thyroxine and TRAb, and clinical symptoms together informed the diagnoses. V was clipped by 3 bases and J by 7 bases, with 12 bases between them. Germline V lookup: CDR1 SGHTA, CDR2 FQGNSA. This CDR3 is built from 13 residues. Ten or more counts support this clonotype. There were TCR beta CDR3 regions amplified from RNA transcripts. The TCR CDR3 first-round RT-PCR relied on the HTBI primer set. TCRdb re-called the multiplex PCR reads through MiXCR, storing one row per CDR3 protein. The data contain more than 300,000 distinct CDR3 sequences, around 13% of them singletons.

The receptor was derived from a woman under 30 with Graves' hyperthyroidism. Source material: blood. The chain uses TRBV7-2 and TRBJ2-5; the D gene is possibly TRBD2 (6 bases). The CDR3 DNA follows: TGTGCCAGCAGCTTCGGAGGGCTAGGGACCCAGTACTTC. Its protein product is CASSFGGLGTQYF.